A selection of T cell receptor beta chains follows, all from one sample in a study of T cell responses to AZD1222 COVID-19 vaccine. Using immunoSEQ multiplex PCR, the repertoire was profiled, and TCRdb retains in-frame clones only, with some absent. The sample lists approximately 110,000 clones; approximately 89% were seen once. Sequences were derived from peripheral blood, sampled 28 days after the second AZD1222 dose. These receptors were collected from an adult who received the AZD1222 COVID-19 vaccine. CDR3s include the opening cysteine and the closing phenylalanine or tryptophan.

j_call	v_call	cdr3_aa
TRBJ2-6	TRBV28	CASSSIRQGYSGANVLTF
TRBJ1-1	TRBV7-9	CASSLLGLLSTEAFF
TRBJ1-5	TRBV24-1	CATSDSIFKSAGNQPQHF
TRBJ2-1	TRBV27	CASSGGRALSSSYNEQFF
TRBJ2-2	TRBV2	CASTRRDLTGELFF
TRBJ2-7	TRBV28	CASSPTGTSYEQYF
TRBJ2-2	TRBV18	CASSPPATNTGELFF
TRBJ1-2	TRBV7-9	CASSGRQERFNYGYTF
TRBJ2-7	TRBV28	CASSFSPGQTYEQYF
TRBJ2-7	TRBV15	CATSRGGGTTYEQYF
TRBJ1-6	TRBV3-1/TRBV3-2	CASNSGTGVNSPLHF
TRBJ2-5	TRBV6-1	CASSEMAETQYF
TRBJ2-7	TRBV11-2	CASSLGAGGRYEQYF
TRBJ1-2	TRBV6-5	CASRGDLSLVYGYTF
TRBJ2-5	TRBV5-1	CASRLGTGEETQYF
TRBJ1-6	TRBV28	CASKISNSPLHF
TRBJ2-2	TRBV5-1	CASSFAGTGNTGELFF
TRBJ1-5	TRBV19	CASSIVANQPQHF
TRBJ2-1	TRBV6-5	CARGLDRYSEQFF
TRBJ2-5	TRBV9	CASSVTGRETQYF
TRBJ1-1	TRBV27	CASSLSRGDTEAFF
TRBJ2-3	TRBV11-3	CASSSAADTQYF
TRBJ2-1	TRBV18	CASSPPRAYSSYNEQFF
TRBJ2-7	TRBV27	CASNYGGGYSYEQYF
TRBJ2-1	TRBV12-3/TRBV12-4	CASSRQANEQFF
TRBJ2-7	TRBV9	CASSVAQGRLSEQYF
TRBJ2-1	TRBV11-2	CASSLVLAGVEQFF
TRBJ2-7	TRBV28	CASSFPEAGASYEQYF
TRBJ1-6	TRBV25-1	CASSEGLRGRPYNSPLHF
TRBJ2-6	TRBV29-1	CSVAGRTSGANVLTF
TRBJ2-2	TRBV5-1	CASNPGGGTGELFF
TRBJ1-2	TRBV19	CASSPPNRGGYTF
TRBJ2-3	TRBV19	CASRSGGTDTQYF
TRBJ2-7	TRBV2	CASIGGRGEEQYF